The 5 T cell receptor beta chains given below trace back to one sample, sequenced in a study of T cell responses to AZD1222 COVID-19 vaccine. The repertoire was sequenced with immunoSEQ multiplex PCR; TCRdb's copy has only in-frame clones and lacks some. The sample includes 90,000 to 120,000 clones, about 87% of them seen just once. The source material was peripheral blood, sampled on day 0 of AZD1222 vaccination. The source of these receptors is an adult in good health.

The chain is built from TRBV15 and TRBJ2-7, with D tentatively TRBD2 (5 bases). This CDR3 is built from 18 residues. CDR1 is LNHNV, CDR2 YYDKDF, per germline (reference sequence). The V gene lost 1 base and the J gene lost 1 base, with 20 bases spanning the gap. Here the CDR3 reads CATSRGGIGKAVSYEQYF. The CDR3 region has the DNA TGTGCCACCAGCAGAGGAGGGATTGGGAAGGCAGTGTCCTACGAGCAGTACTTC.

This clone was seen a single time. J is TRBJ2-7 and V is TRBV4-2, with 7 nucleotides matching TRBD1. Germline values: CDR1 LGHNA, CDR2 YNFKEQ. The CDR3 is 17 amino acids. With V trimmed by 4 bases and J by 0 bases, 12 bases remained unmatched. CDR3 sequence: CASSPIAGGSVSYEQYF. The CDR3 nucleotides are TGTGCCAGCAGCCCCATTGCAGGGGGTAGCGTCTCCTACGAGCAGTACTTC.

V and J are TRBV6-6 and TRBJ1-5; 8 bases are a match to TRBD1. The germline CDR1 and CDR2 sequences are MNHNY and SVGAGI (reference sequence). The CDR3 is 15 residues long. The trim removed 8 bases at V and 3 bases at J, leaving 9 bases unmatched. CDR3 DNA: TGTGCCAGCGGCTCGGGACAGGCCTACAATCAGCCCCAGCATTTT. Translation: CASGSGQAYNQPQHF.

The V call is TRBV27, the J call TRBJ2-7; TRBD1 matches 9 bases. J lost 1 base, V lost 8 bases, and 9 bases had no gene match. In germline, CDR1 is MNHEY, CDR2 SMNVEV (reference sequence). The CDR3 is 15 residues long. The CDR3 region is CASRPTGGFSYEQYF. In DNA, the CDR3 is TGTGCCAGCCGCCCAACAGGGGGCTTTTCCTACGAGCAGTACTTC.

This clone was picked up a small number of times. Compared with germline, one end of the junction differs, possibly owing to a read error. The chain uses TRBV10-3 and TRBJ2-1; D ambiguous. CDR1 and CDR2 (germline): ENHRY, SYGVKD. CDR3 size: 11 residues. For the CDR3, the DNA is TGTGCCACCAGTATGGTAGGAGAGCAGTTCTTC. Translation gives CATSMVGEQFF.